These T cell receptor beta chains were read from a single sample in a study of cytomegalovirus exposure and HLA in healthy donors. Generated by immunoSEQ multiplex PCR, the TCRdb table keeps only in-frame clones and is missing some. The table includes some 160,000 clones, about 85% detected once. Material for sequencing was PBMCs. The receptors stem from a man aged 45-65 years in good health and CMV-seropositive. CDR3s include the opening cysteine and the closing phenylalanine or tryptophan. D genes are given only for firm matches. Part of the rows lack a size; the others show once, few, many or a class for expanded clones.

cdr3_aa cdr3_nt v_call clone_size j_call d_call
CASSFNGAHYGYTF TGTGCCAGCAGTTTTAATGGGGCGCACTATGGCTACACCTTC TRBV28 NA TRBJ1-2 NA
CASSQGTGGQPQHF TGTGCCAGCAGCCAGGGGACAGGCGGGCAGCCCCAGCATTTT TRBV7-8 NA TRBJ1-5 TRBD1
CASSEAYSDRSNTEAFF TGTGCCAGCAGTGAAGCGTACTCGGACAGGAGTAACACTGAAGCTTTCTTT TRBV6-1 NA TRBJ1-1 TRBD1
CASSVRESQPQHF TGTGCCAGCAGTGTCCGGGAGAGCCAGCCCCAGCATTTT TRBV6-1 once TRBJ1-5 NA
CASSSQGRQETQYF TGCGCCAGCAGTTCTCAGGGCCGTCAAGAGACCCAGTACTTC TRBV5-1 NA TRBJ2-5 NA
CASSPRLGGTEAFF TGTGCCAGCAGTCCTCGACTGGGGGGGACTGAAGCTTTCTTT TRBV28 NA TRBJ1-1 NA
CASSGDSLAKNIQYF TGTGCCAGCAGTGGGGACAGCCTAGCCAAAAACATTCAGTACTTC TRBV28 NA TRBJ2-4 TRBD1
CSSLSGDYGYTF TGCAGCTCCCTGAGCGGGGACTATGGCTACACCTTC TRBV29-1 NA TRBJ1-2 NA
CASSQTPGQGATDTQYF TGCGCCAGCAGCCAGACCCCTGGACAGGGGGCCACAGATACGCAGTATTTT TRBV4-3 once TRBJ2-3 TRBD1
CASSYTGSSNQPQHF TGTGCCAGCAGTTACACAGGGTCTAGCAATCAGCCCCAGCATTTT TRBV6-5 NA TRBJ1-5 NA
CASSSTGGEDYGYTF TGTGCCAGCAGCTCGACAGGGGGCGAAGACTATGGCTACACCTTC TRBV7-2 NA TRBJ1-2 TRBD1
CAISPPDGGAQNEQFF TGTGCCATCAGCCCGCCCGACGGGGGGGCCCAGAATGAGCAGTTCTTC TRBV10-3 few TRBJ2-1 TRBD2
CASSPPAPLRDTQYF TGTGCCAGCAGTCCCCCCGCCCCCCTGAGAGATACGCAGTATTTT TRBV28 NA TRBJ2-3 NA
CASSDHRGNNQPQHF TGTGCCAGCAGTGACCACAGGGGTAACAATCAGCCCCAGCATTTT TRBV6-1 NA TRBJ1-5 TRBD1
CASSGPDRDSPLHF TGTGCCAGCAGTGGCCCGGACAGGGATTCACCCCTCCACTTT TRBV2 NA TRBJ1-6 TRBD1
CASSVWAGGPEDEQFF TGTGCCAGCAGTGTGTGGGCGGGAGGGCCGGAGGATGAGCAGTTCTTC TRBV6-1 NA TRBJ2-1 TRBD2
CASSQSSSAGEQFF TGTGCCAGCAGCCAGAGCTCCTCCGCGGGTGAGCAGTTCTTC TRBV14 NA TRBJ2-1 NA
CAWKRGGFNEQFF TGTGCCTGGAAGCGGGGGGGCTTCAATGAGCAGTTCTTC TRBV30 NA TRBJ2-1 TRBD2
CSFGGRSDETQYF TGCAGCTTTGGAGGCCGCAGTGATGAGACCCAGTACTTC TRBV29-1 NA TRBJ2-5 NA
CASSLTGPTEAFF TGTGCCAGCAGCTTGACAGGGCCCACTGAAGCTTTCTTT TRBV7-3 few TRBJ1-1 TRBD1
CASSWGGPDTQYF TGTGCCAGCAGTTGGGGCGGACCGGATACGCAGTATTTT TRBV28 NA TRBJ2-3 NA
CATSRDQDSTLGGYTF TGTGCCACCAGCAGAGATCAGGACAGTACGTTAGGTGGCTACACCTTC TRBV15 NA TRBJ1-2 NA
CASSNGGAGRSYEQYF TGTGCCAGTAGTAACGGCGGGGCAGGCCGCTCCTACGAGCAGTACTTC TRBV19 NA TRBJ2-7 NA
CASSQDPGGLTNEKLFF TGCGCCAGCAGCCAAGATCCGGGGGGCTTAACTAATGAAAAACTGTTTTTT TRBV4-3 NA TRBJ1-4 NA
CASSNTGTGGQETQYF TGTGCCAGTAGTAATACGGGGACAGGGGGCCAAGAGACCCAGTACTTC TRBV19 NA TRBJ2-5 TRBD1
CASSYADQPQHF TGTGCCAGCAGTTACGCGGATCAGCCCCAGCATTTT TRBV6-6 NA TRBJ1-5 NA
CASSYGTIGGELFF TGTGCCAGCAGTTACGGGACAATTGGCGGGGAGCTGTTTTTT TRBV6-6 NA TRBJ2-2 NA
CASSPGLQETQYF TGTGCCAGCAGCCCGGGACTTCAAGAGACCCAGTACTTC TRBV11-3 NA TRBJ2-5 NA
CASSFLGQGPYEQYF TGTGCCAGCAGTTTCCTCGGACAGGGGCCTTACGAGCAGTACTTC TRBV6-6 NA TRBJ2-7 TRBD1
CASSVGQNTGELFF TGTGCCAGCAGCGTAGGGCAGAACACCGGGGAGCTGTTTTTT TRBV9 NA TRBJ2-2 NA